The rows below give T cell receptor beta chains drawn from one sample of a study of blood T cell repertoires in COVID-19. Profiling relied on immunoSEQ multiplex PCR, and the TCRdb table lists in-frame clones only, not all of them. The sample has approximately 380,000 clones, about 88% seen once; the top ten hold 1.2%. Sequencing was done on a sample of PBMCs or T cells enriched from blood (not recorded which). The receptors stem from a woman in her late teens or twenties who had recovered from COVID-19. The CDR3 runs from the conserved cysteine through the conserved F or W. D genes are given only for firm matches. Size is omitted from some rows. Given values are once, few, many or a class for expanded clones.

abundance | j_gene | d_gene | v_gene | CDR3aa | CDR3nt
NA | TRBJ1-2 | NA | TRBV7-2 | CASRRPGQGYGYTF | TGTGCCAGCAGACGTCCGGGACAAGGGTATGGCTACACCTTC
once | TRBJ1-5 | TRBD1 | TRBV19 | CASRSGQGQDQPQHF | TGTGCCAGTAGGTCTGGACAGGGGCAGGATCAGCCCCAGCATTTT
NA | TRBJ1-2 | TRBD1 | TRBV10-3 | CAISGRRQGEANYGYTF | TGTGCCATCAGTGGAAGAAGACAGGGGGAAGCTAACTATGGCTACACCTTC
NA | TRBJ2-5 | TRBD2 | TRBV7-3 | CASSLTSGDSETQYF | TGTGCCAGCAGCTTGACTAGCGGGGACTCGGAGACCCAGTACTTC
few | TRBJ1-1 | NA | TRBV5-5 | CASSAFTGKGEAFF | TGTGCCAGCAGCGCTTTTACAGGGAAGGGTGAAGCTTTCTTT
NA | TRBJ1-1 | TRBD1 | TRBV30 | CAWSRDSGTEAFF | TGTGCCTGGAGTCGGGACAGTGGAACTGAAGCTTTCTTT
NA | TRBJ2-7 | NA | TRBV15 | CATSGTGLHEQYF | TGTGCCACCAGTGGCACAGGGCTCCACGAGCAGTACTTC
NA | TRBJ1-1 | NA | TRBV5-1 | CASSLGANTEAFF | TGCGCCAGCAGCCTGGGCGCGAACACTGAAGCTTTCTTT
NA | TRBJ1-5 | TRBD1 | TRBV27 | CASSQQGQPQHF | TGTGCCAGCAGTCAACAGGGGCAGCCCCAGCATTTT
NA | TRBJ1-1 | NA | TRBV5-1 | CASSLAGIAEAFF | TGCGCCAGCAGCTTGGCAGGGATCGCTGAAGCTTTCTTT
NA | TRBJ2-3 | NA | TRBV6-2/TRBV6-3 | CASSSPGTQYF | TGTGCCAGCAGTTCCCCGGGTACGCAGTATTTT
NA | TRBJ1-4 | NA | TRBV18 | CASSTRDNNEKLFF | TGTGCCAGCTCAACCCGGGACAACAATGAAAAACTGTTTTTT
NA | TRBJ2-5 | TRBD2 | TRBV6-6 | CATGVGGGETQYF | TGTGCCACCGGGGTGGGCGGGGGAGAGACCCAGTACTTC
NA | TRBJ2-7 | NA | TRBV9 | CASGRDSVYEQYF | TGTGCCAGCGGCCGGGACTCGGTCTACGAGCAGTACTTC
NA | TRBJ1-4 | NA | TRBV19 | CASSRQELKLFF | TGTGCCAGTAGTAGACAGGAGCTAAAACTGTTTTTT
NA | TRBJ2-1 | NA | TRBV5-4 | CASSFSLTKDEQFF | TGTGCCAGCAGCTTTAGTTTGACTAAGGATGAGCAGTTCTTC
NA | TRBJ1-5 | NA | TRBV7-9 | CASSLEGGSQPQHF | TGTGCCAGCAGCCTCGAGGGGGGGTCTCAGCCCCAGCATTTT
NA | TRBJ2-5 | NA | TRBV5-4 | CASSLEAGPETQYF | TGTGCCAGCAGCTTGGAGGCGGGGCCCGAGACCCAGTACTTC
NA | TRBJ1-2 | NA | TRBV28 | CASSSPRVNYGYTF | TGTGCCAGCAGTTCTCCCAGGGTTAACTATGGCTACACCTTC
NA | TRBJ2-7 | NA | TRBV15 | CATSKANRVSYEQYF | TGTGCCACCAGCAAAGCCAACAGGGTGTCCTACGAGCAGTACTTC
once | TRBJ2-2 | NA | TRBV18 | CASSLPGLRAAGELFF | TGTGCCAGCTCATTACCGGGACTTAGAGCCGCCGGGGAGCTGTTTTTT
NA | TRBJ1-3 | NA | TRBV4-1 | CASSQDRWANSDTIYF | TGCGCCAGCAGCCAAGATCGGTGGGCAAACAGTGACACCATATATTTT
NA | TRBJ1-2 | NA | TRBV27 | CASSLGPGGSGGGYTF | TGTGCCAGCAGTTTAGGCCCCGGGGGAAGCGGGGGGGGCTACACCTTC
NA | TRBJ2-3 | TRBD2 | TRBV5-3 | CARRPEAGGPTDTQYF | TGTGCCAGAAGGCCGGAGGCGGGGGGGCCTACAGATACGCAGTATTTT
NA | TRBJ2-7 | TRBD2 | TRBV7-2 | CASGGGRLSYEQYF | TGTGCCAGCGGGGGGGGACGCCTCTCCTACGAGCAGTACTTC
once | TRBJ2-7 | NA | TRBV5-6 | CASTLGGAAEQYF | TGTGCCAGCACCCTTGGGGGGGCTGCCGAGCAGTACTTC
NA | TRBJ1-6 | TRBD1 | TRBV3-1/TRBV3-2 | CASSQGQGGNSPLHF | TGTGCCAGCAGCCAAGGGCAGGGGGGTAATTCACCCCTCCACTTT
NA | TRBJ2-2 | NA | TRBV4-1 | CASSPLGLPTGELFF | TGCGCCAGCAGCCCCTTGGGACTCCCCACCGGGGAGCTGTTTTTT
NA | TRBJ2-5 | TRBD1 | TRBV11-2 | CASSSDRDGTQYF | TGTGCCAGCAGCTCGGACAGGGACGGGACCCAGTACTTC
NA | TRBJ1-6 | NA | TRBV25-1 | CASRLDSQSPLHF | TGTGCCAGCAGATTGGACAGTCAATCACCCCTCCACTTT